These 24 T cell receptor beta chains came from one sample sequenced in a study of vaccination and CD4 T cells after COVID-19. Their target antigens are unknown. Oncomine TCR Beta short-read sequencing was applied to DNA from cultured CD4+ T cells. A single record per CDR3 protein comes from TCRdb applying MiXCR to the PCR reads. The sample shows around 19,000 distinct CDR3 sequences, 70% of them seen only once. Treatment noted: roughly 11-day PBMC culture with coronavirus spike peptide pools or control peptides (ViraFEST assay). Sequenced input: CD4+ T cells from blood, cultured in vitro. All receptors derive from a human donor who had recovered from COVID-19.

V usage is TRBV7-9 and J usage is TRBJ2-5, with D possibly TRBD2 on 6 matching bases. The germline V and J ends were trimmed by 5 bases and 4 bases, with 20 bases remaining between them. The germline V gene has CDR1 SEHNR and CDR2 FQNEAQ (reference sequence). The CDR3 runs to 16 residues. The CDR3 loop is CASSPLGRAGGETQYF. In nucleotides, the CDR3 is TGTGCCAGCAGCCCCCTGGGCAGGGCCGGGGGAGAGACCCAGTACTTC.

The rearrangement joins TRBV19 to TRBJ1-5; 7 bases match TRBD1. The V segment lost 5 bases and the J segment 2 bases; nucleotides outside the gene matches: 6. CDR3 length: 15 residues. The germline V gene has CDR1 LNHDA and CDR2 SQIVND (reference sequence). The CDR3 loop reads CASSRPGTGNQPQHF. CDR3 bases: TGTGCCAGTAGTCGGCCCGGGACAGGCAATCAGCCCCAGCATTTT.

Only a few counts were recorded for this clonotype. The gene calls are TRBV6-2 or TRBV6-3 and TRBJ1-1; D is possibly TRBD1 (6 bases). Germline V lookup: CDR1 MNHEY, CDR2 SVGEGT. This CDR3 region has 13 residues. Between the trimmed V and J ends, which lost 6 bases and 10 bases, there was a span of 18 bases. The CDR3 loop is CASSPGQGMLAFF. CDR3 coding DNA: TGTGCCAGCAGCCCCGGGCAGGGGATGCTAGCTTTCTTT.

J is TRBJ1-2 and V is TRBV11-2; D gene unclear. Trimming pared 5 bases from V and 3 bases from J, leaving 10 bases between. The CDR3 extends over 13 amino acids. The germline CDR1 and CDR2 sequences are SGHAT and FQNNGV. CDR3 sequence reads: CASSRAGDYGYTF. CDR3 coding DNA: TGTGCCAGCAGCAGGGCCGGGGACTATGGCTACACCTTC.

This chain joins TRBV7-2 and TRBJ1-6; 9 positions agree with TRBD1. CDR3 length: 17 residues. V lost 6 bases and J lost 2; bases outside the gene matches: 8. CDR1 SGHTA and CDR2 FQGNSA come from the germline V gene. The CDR3 DNA reads TGTGCCAGCAGTCGTACAGGGGGCAGGGCCTATAATTCACCCCTCCACTTT. Protein sequence: CASSRTGGRAYNSPLHF. Supplemented by reference TRBV7-2 and TRBJ1-6, the full variable domain reads GAGVSQSPSNKVTEKGKDVELRCDPISGHTALYWYRQSLGQGLEFLIYFQGNSAPDKSGLPSDRFSAERTGGSVSTLTIQRTQQEDSAVYLCASSRTGGRAYNSPLHFGNGTRLTVT.

This sequence joins TRBV20-1 and TRBJ2-7; no clear D gene. CDR1 and CDR2 (germline): DFQATT, SNEGSKA (reference sequence). The CDR3 loop spans 12 amino acids. Trimming took off 3 bases at V and 1 base at J, with 7 bases between the two ends. The CDR3 region has the DNA TGCAGTGCTAGCCGGAGATCCTACGAGCAGTACTTC. Its translation: CSASRRSYEQYF.

This chain uses TRBV7-9 with TRBJ2-5, with D perhaps matching TRBD2 (6 bases). Germline V gene lookup returns CDR1 SEHNR and CDR2 FQNEAQ (reference sequence). Trimming removed 4 bases from V and 7 bases from J, with 16 bases in between. This CDR3 has 14 amino acids. The CDR3 DNA reads as TGTGCCAGCAGCTCTCACCGGTTGGGGGGGACCCAGTACTTC. Its translation is CASSSHRLGGTQYF.

On this clonotype: The DNA is left out, because the CDR3 cannot be placed on it with certainty; the CDR3 is given as TCRdb lists it. This chain uses TRBV28 with TRBJ1-1; the table's TRBD1 call for D was not verified on the DNA. Germline assignment: CDR1 MDHEN and CDR2 SYDVKM. The CDR3 has 16 amino acids, counting both end residues. This CDR3 reads CASSFSGPGQATEAFF.

This CDR3 reads CAWSRGGQPQHF. The DNA of the CDR3 is TGTGCCTGGAGTCGAGGGGGACAGCCCCAGCATTTT. This chain links TRBV30 with TRBJ1-5, with D tentatively TRBD1 (6 bases). The V gene lost 2 bases and the J gene lost 7 bases, with 9 bases spanning the gap. The CDR3 has 12 amino acids. Germline CDR1 is GTSNPN and CDR2 is SVGIG (reference sequence).

Of note for this clonotype: A read error may account for a junction end that differs from germline. This chain joins TRBV19 and TRBJ1-1, with D perhaps TRBD1 (5 bases). From germline, CDR1 is LNHDA and CDR2 SQIVND (reference sequence). The CDR3 has 13 residues. The CDR3 bases are TGTGCCAGTAGCTCTGGGGGAAACAGTGAAGCTTTCTTT. It yields the protein CASSSGGNSEAFF.

This rearrangement joins TRBV20-1 to TRBJ2-2; 8 bases line up with TRBD1. J was trimmed by 7 bases and V by 4 bases; bases with no gene match: 8. The CDR3 is 14 residues long. Germline V gives CDR1 DFQATT, CDR2 SNEGSKA (reference sequence). CDR3 protein: CSATDRGRGGELFF. CDR3 bases: TGCAGTGCTACAGACAGGGGACGGGGCGGGGAGCTGTTTTTT.

The chain carries TRBV15 and TRBJ2-1; D is perhaps TRBD1 or TRBD2 (5 bases each). Judging by the DNA end, TRBJ2-7 fits better; the J call may be wrong. CDR1 and CDR2 from the germline V gene are LNHNV and YYDKDF (reference sequence). The CDR3 extends over 18 amino acids. As DNA, the CDR3 is TGTGCCACCAGCAGAGAGCCCGCGGTCGCCAGGGAGTCGGGGGAGCAGTACTTC. Protein sequence: CATSREPAVARESGEQYF.

The chain links TRBV7-9 to TRBJ1-1; D gene unclear. CDR1 is SEHNR and CDR2 is FQNEAQ in the germline V gene (reference sequence). V lost 2 bases, J lost 4 bases, and 8 bases lay in between. The length of the CDR3 is 13 residues. The chain's CDR3 is CASSLSQSTEAFF. CDR3 in DNA: TGTGCCAGCAGCTTATCTCAGTCCACTGAAGCTTTCTTT.

The chain carries TRBV27 and TRBJ2-3, with TRBD1 as a possible D gene (5 bases). CDR1 and CDR2 from the germline V gene are MNHEY and SMNVEV (reference sequence). V was cut by 8 bases and J by 1 base, with 10 bases left in between. The CDR3 sequence is 13 residues long. The CDR3 DNA reads TGTGCCAGCCGAAAAGGGGGCACAGATACGCAGTATTTT. This sequence encodes CASRKGGTDTQYF.

J is TRBJ1-1 and V is TRBV7-3; maybe TRBD1 (6 bases). The CDR3 totals 14 residues. V was trimmed by 5 bases and J by 8 bases, leaving 18 bases between them. Germline-derived CDR1 and CDR2 are SGHTA and FQGTGA. CDR3 loop: CASSGWGGAAEAFF. In DNA, the CDR3 is TGTGCCAGCAGCGGCTGGGGGGGGGCTGCGGAAGCTTTCTTT.

The genes are TRBV7-9 and TRBJ2-5; 10 bases match TRBD2. Germline V lookup: CDR1 SEHNR, CDR2 FQNEAQ (reference sequence). This CDR3 has 17 residues. The J segment lost 3 bases and the V segment lost 5 bases, leaving 12 bases of the junction unmatched. In nucleotides, the CDR3 is TGTGCCAGCAGCCCAGGACTAGCGGAGGGGAGAAAAGAGACCCAGTACTTC. Translated: CASSPGLAEGRKETQYF. The variable domain in full, with the rest retrieved from reference TRBV7-9 and TRBJ2-5, is DTGVSQNPRHKITKRGQNVTFRCDPISEHNRLYWYRQTLGQGPEFLTYFQNEAQLEKSRLLSDRFSAERPKGSFSTLEIQRTEQGDSAMYLCASSPGLAEGRKETQYFGPGTRLLVL.

The chain carries TRBV6-1 and TRBJ1-3, with D unclear. CDR3 length equals 15 residues. V lost 4 bases and J lost 4, with 14 bases in between. Looked up from germline, CDR1 is MNHNS and CDR2 is SASEGT. The CDR3 DNA reads as TGTGCCAGCAGTGGCAGTGCCGCGGGGGGAAACACCATATATTTT. This encodes CASSGSAAGGNTIYF.

This clonotype came up once. The chain is built from TRBV27 and TRBJ1-2; D call uncertain. The CDR3 has 16 residues. Per germline, CDR1 MNHEY and CDR2 SMNVEV (reference sequence). Trimming took 4 bases from V and 5 from J, leaving 20 bases between them. The CDR3 reads CASSSGFRSTYYGYTF. In DNA form, the CDR3 reads TGTGCCAGCAGTTCTGGGTTCAGATCAACCTATTATGGCTACACCTTC.

The rearrangement uses TRBV11-3 and TRBJ2-3, with 9 bases identical to TRBD2. Trimming removed 1 base from V and 2 bases from J; junction bases left unmatched: 4. Germline values: CDR1 SGHNT, CDR2 YENEEA. This CDR3 contains 16 residues. In nucleotides, the CDR3 is TGTGCCAGCAGCTTAGGGCAGCGGGAGGACACAGATACGCAGTATTTT. This codes for CASSLGQREDTDTQYF.

The chain combines TRBV7-2 with TRBJ2-7, with 8 positions matching TRBD2. Trimming took 1 base from V and 9 from J; bases not matched to a gene: 2. The CDR3 sequence is 12 residues long. From germline, CDR1 is SGHTA and CDR2 FQGNSA. The CDR3 bases are TGTGCCAGCAGCTTAGGGCTAGCGGGGCAGTACTTC. This gives the protein CASSLGLAGQYF.

The chain couples TRBV11-2 to TRBJ1-5; tentatively, D is TRBD1 (5 bases). CDR3 size: 16 residues. The V end lost 5 bases, the J end lost 5 bases, and 19 bases lay between the germline ends. The germline gives CDR1 SGHAT, CDR2 FQNNGV. The CDR3 bases are TGTGCCAGCAGCCCATTAGGGACGGAGTTTCATCAGCCCCAGCATTTT. Translation gives CASSPLGTEFHQPQHF.

This clonotype was counted a few times. The chain recombines TRBV2 with TRBJ2-5, with 7 bases lining up with TRBD2. V gave up 8 bases and J gave up 1 base; unmatched junction bases: 10. The germline V gene has CDR1 SNHLY and CDR2 FYNNEI. The CDR3 is made up of 15 amino acids. CDR3 amino acids: CASSERGQPQETQYF. The CDR3, as DNA: TGTGCCAGCTCCGAGCGGGGTCAACCCCAAGAGACCCAGTACTTC.

The chain carries TRBV12-3 or TRBV12-4 and TRBJ1-5; a weak D match, TRBD1 (5 bases). V was pared by 6 bases and J by 0 bases, with 12 bases between. The CDR3 extends over 15 amino acids. The CDR3 spells CASRLTEYSNQPQHF. In DNA form, the CDR3 reads TGTGCCAGCAGACTGACAGAGTATAGCAATCAGCCCCAGCATTTT.

The CDR3 nucleotides are TGTGCCAGCAGCCCGGACAGGGGGTATCAGCCCCAGCATTTT. This gives the protein CASSPDRGYQPQHF. This sequence joins TRBV7-2 and TRBJ1-5, with 10 bases matching TRBD1. V lost 5 bases, J lost 5 bases, and 3 bases stayed unmatched. The CDR3 is made up of 14 amino acids. Germline CDR1 and CDR2: SGHTA and FQGNSA.